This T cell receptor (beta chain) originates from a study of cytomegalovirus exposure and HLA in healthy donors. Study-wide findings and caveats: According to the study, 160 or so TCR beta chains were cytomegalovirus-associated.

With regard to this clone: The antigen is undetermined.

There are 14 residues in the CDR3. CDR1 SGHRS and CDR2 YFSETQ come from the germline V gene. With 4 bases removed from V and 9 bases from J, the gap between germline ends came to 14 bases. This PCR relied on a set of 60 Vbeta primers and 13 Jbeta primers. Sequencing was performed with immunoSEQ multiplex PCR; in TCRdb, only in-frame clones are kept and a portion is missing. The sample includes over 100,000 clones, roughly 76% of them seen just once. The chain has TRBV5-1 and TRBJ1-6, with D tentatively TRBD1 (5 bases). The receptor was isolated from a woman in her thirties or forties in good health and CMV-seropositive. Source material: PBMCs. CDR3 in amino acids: CASSPGEGSSPLHF. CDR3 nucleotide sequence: TGCGCCAGCAGCCCTGGGGAGGGGTCTTCACCCCTCCACTTT.